The entry that follows covers one T cell receptor (beta chain) sequence. Its target is unknown. Authors' analysis steps: There were a median of around 97,000 TCRs per sample, with a range from roughly 20,000 to 700,000. MiXCR, applied by TCRdb to the RACE reads, yields one record per CDR3 protein. TCRdb's processing, not the authors', yielded these V and J calls. The sample holds some 70,000 distinct CDR3 sequences, 30% to 35% seen once. This specimen comes from a study of human T cells and chemical hapten exposure. Overall study results and limits: Relative to controls, expanded TCRs formed significantly more large CDR3 similarity clusters.

Trimming cost V 1 base and J 4 bases; bases outside gene matches: 4. Germline V CDR1 and CDR2: LGHDT, YNNKEL (reference sequence). CDR3 length: 15 amino acids. Time point specified: patch test 1, 2 weeks after DPC sensitization. The treatment denotes: therapeutic diphenylcyclopropenone sensitization with weekly scalp DPC. The drawing of blood occurred before each patch test was applied. Sequencing was performed on whole blood, taken in connection with sensitization to the hapten diphenylcyclopropenone (DPC). The TCR originated in a middle-aged man with alopecia areata. Some clones in this sample may be carry-over from other donors' samples. The chain employs TRBV3-1 and TRBJ1-5, with 7 positions matching TRBD1. The CDR3 DNA is TGTGCCAGCAGCCAAGGCAGGGGGTTGAATCAGCCCCAGCATTTT. This translates into CASSQGRGLNQPQHF.